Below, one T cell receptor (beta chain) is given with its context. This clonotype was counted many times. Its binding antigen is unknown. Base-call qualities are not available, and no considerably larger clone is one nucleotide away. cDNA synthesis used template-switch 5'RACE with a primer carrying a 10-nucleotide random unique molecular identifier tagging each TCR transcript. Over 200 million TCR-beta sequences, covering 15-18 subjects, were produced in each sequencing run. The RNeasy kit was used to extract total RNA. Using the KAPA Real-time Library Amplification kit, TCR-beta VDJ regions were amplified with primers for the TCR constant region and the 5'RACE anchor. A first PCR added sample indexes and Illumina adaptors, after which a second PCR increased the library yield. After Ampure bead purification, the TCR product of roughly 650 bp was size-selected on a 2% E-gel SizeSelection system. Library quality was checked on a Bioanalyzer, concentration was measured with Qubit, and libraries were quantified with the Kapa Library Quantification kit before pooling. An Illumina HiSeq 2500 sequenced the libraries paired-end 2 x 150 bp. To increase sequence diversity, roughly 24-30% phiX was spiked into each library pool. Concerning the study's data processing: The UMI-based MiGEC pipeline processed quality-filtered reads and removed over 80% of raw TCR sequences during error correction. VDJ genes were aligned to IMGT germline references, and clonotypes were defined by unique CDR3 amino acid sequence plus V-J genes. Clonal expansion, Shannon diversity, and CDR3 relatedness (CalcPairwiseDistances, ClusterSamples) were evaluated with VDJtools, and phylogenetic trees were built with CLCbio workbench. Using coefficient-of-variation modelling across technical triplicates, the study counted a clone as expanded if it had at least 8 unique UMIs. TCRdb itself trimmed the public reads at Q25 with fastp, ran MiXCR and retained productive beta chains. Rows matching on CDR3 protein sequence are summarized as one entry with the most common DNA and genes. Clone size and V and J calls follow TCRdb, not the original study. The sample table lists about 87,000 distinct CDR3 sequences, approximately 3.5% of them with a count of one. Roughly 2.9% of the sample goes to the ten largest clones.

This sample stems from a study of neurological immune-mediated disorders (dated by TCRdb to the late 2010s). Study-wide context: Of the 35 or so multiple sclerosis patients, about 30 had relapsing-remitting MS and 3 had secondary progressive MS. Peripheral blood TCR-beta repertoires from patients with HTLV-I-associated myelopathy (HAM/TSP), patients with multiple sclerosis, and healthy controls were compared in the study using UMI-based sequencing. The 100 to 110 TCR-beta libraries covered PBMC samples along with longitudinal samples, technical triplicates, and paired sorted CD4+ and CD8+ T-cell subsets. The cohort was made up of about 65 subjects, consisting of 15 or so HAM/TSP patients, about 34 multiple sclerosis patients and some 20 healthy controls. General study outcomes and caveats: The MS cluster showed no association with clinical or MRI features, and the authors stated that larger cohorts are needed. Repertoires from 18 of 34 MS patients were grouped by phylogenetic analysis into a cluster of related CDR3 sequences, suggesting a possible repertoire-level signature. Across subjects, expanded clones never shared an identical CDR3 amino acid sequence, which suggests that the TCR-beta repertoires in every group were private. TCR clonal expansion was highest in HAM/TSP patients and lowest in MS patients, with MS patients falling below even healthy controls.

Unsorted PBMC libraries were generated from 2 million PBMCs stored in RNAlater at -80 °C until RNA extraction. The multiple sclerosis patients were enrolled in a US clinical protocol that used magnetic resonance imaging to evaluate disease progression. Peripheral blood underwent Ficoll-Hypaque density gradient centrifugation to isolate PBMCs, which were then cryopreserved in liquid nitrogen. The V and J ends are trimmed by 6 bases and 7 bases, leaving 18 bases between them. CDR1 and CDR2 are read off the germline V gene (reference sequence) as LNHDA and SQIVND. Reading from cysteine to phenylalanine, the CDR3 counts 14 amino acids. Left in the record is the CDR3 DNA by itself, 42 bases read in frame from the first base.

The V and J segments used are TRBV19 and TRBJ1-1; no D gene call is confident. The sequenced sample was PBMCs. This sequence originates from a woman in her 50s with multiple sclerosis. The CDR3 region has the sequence CASRLARRTHEAFF. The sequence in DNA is TGTGCCAGTAGACTAGCAAGGAGGACCCATGAAGCTTTCTTT.